The 9 T cell receptor beta chains below were found in one sample sequenced in a study of cytomegalovirus exposure and HLA in healthy donors. PCR involved 60 Vbeta and 13 Jbeta primers. Produced via immunoSEQ multiplex PCR; TCRdb's table is partial and in-frame only. The table includes about 130,000 clones, 75% to 90% detected once. Material: PBMCs. The source is a woman in her thirties in good health and CMV-seropositive.

V and J are TRBV18 and TRBJ2-1; a possible D gene is TRBD1 (5 bases). CDR1 KGHSH and CDR2 LQKENI come from the germline V gene. There are 14 residues in the CDR3. V lost 3 bases and J lost 4, with 10 bases in between. CDR3 loop: CASSPTRQYNEQFF. The CDR3 DNA reads TGTGCCAGCTCACCGACCCGACAGTACAATGAGCAGTTCTTC.

The chain couples TRBV5-1 to TRBJ2-1; the match to TRBD2 covers 14 bases. The germline gives CDR1 SGHRS, CDR2 YFSETQ. This CDR3 contains 15 residues. Trimming removed 5 bases from V and 7 bases from J; junction bases left unmatched: 5. The chain's CDR3 is CASSTTSGGANEQFF. CDR3 DNA sequence: TGCGCCAGCAGTACGACTAGCGGGGGGGCAAATGAGCAGTTCTTC.

The V gene is TRBV19, the J gene TRBJ2-5; TRBD1 agrees at 8 bases. J gave up 4 bases and V 4 bases, and 8 bases lay outside the gene matches. CDR1 LNHDA and CDR2 SQIVND come from the germline V gene (reference sequence). The CDR3 sequence is 15 residues long. The DNA for the CDR3 is TGTGCCAGTAGTACGACAGGGGCTCAGGGAGAGACCCAGTACTTC. As protein: CASSTTGAQGETQYF.

This chain connects TRBV28 to TRBJ2-7; D might be TRBD1 (6 bases). The CDR3 runs 16 residues. The V and J ends lost 5 bases and 0 bases respectively, with 17 bases between them. Germline V lookup: CDR1 MDHEN, CDR2 SYDVKM. CDR3 amino acids: CASSPYSGQTSYEQYF. The CDR3 coding sequence is TGTGCCAGCAGTCCCTACTCCGGACAGACCTCCTACGAGCAGTACTTC. Looking up the rest from reference TRBV28 and TRBJ2-7 gives the full variable domain: DVKVTQSSRYLVKRTGEKVFLECVQDMDHENMFWYRQDPGLGLRLIYFSYDVKMKEKGDIPEGYSVSREKKERFSLILESASTNQTSMYLCASSPYSGQTSYEQYFGPGTRLTVT.

The J gene is TRBJ1-3, the V gene TRBV9; D is unresolved. This CDR3 has 14 residues. Germline lookup yields CDR1 SGDLS and CDR2 YYNGEE. V was pared by 0 bases and J by 2 bases, with 6 bases between. CDR3 protein: CASSVGGTGNTIYF. The CDR3 region has the DNA TGTGCCAGCAGCGTAGGCGGAACTGGAAACACCATATATTTT. The complete variable domain, with remaining parts taken from reference TRBV9 and TRBJ1-3, reads DSGVTQTPKHLITATGQRVTLRCSPRSGDLSVYWYQQSLDQGLQFLIQYYNGEERAKGNILERFSAQQFPDLHSELNLSSLELGDSALYFCASSVGGTGNTIYFGEGSWLTVV.

This chain connects TRBV2 to TRBJ1-5; D not resolved. Trimming pared 7 bases from V and 5 bases from J, leaving 12 bases between. The CDR3 contains 13 residues. Germline values: CDR1 SNHLY, CDR2 FYNNEI. CDR3 sequence reads: CASKEDGDQPQHF. CDR3 DNA sequence: TGTGCCAGCAAGGAGGACGGCGATCAGCCCCAGCATTTT.

V is TRBV11-3 and J is TRBJ2-7, with 9 bases aligning to TRBD1. The CDR3 is 13 residues long. V lost 4 bases, J lost 3 bases, and 1 base stayed unmatched. Germline CDR1 and CDR2: SGHNT and YENEEA. The CDR3 loop reads CASSSGQGYEQYF. The CDR3 nucleotides read TGTGCCAGCAGCTCGGGACAGGGCTACGAGCAGTACTTC.

J is TRBJ2-7 and V is TRBV7-8, with 9 bases that match TRBD1. The germline gives CDR1 SGHVS, CDR2 FQNEAQ. V was clipped by 5 bases and J by 4 bases; unmatched bases: 6. The CDR3 is 14 amino acids. CDR3 bases: TGTGCCAGCAGCCGAGAGGGACAGGGTTACGAGCAGTACTTC. It is translated as CASSREGQGYEQYF.

The chain joins TRBV6-5 to TRBJ1-2; D is possibly TRBD1 (6 bases). There are 13 residues in the CDR3. Looked up from germline, CDR1 is MNHEY and CDR2 is SVGAGI. V was clipped by 10 bases and J by 2 bases, with 14 bases between them. In DNA form, the CDR3 reads TGTGCCACCGCACAGGGAGTAAACTATGGCTACACCTTC. The encoded protein is CATAQGVNYGYTF.